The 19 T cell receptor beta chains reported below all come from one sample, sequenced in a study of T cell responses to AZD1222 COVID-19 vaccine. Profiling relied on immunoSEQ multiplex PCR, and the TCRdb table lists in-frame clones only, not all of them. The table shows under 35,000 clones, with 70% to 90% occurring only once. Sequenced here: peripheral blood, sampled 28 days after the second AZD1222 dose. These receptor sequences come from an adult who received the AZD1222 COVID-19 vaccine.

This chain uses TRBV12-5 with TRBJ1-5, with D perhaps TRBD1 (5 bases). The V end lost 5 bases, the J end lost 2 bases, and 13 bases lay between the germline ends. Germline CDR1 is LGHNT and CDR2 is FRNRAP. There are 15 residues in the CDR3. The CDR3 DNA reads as TGTGCTAGTGGTATGACAGTTAACGGCAATCAGCCCCAGCATTTT. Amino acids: CASGMTVNGNQPQHF.

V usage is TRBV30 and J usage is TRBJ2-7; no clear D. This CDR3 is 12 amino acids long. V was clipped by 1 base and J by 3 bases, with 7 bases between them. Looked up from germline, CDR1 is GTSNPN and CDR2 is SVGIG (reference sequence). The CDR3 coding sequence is TGTGCCTGGAGTGGTACGGGCTACGAGCAGTACTTC. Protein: CAWSGTGYEQYF.

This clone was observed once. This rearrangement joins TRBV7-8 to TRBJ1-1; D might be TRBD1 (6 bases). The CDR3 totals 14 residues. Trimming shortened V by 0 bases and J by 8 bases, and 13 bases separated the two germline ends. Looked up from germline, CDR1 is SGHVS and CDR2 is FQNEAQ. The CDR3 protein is CASSLAGAGLEAFF. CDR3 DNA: TGTGCCAGCAGCTTAGCGGGGGCAGGGCTAGAAGCTTTCTTT.

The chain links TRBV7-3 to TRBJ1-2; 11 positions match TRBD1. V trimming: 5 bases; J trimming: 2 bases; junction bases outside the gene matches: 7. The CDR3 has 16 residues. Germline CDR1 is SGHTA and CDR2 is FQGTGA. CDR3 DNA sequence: TGTGCCAGCAGCGACGGGACAGGGGGACCGAACTATGGCTACACCTTC. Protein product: CASSDGTGGPNYGYTF.

As DNA, the CDR3 is TGTGCCATCAGTGAGGACTATCAAGAGACCCAGTACTTC. Encoded protein: CAISEDYQETQYF. The V gene is TRBV10-3, the J gene TRBJ2-5; D possibly corresponds to TRBD2 (5 bases). V lost 2 bases to trimming and J lost 2 bases, with 6 bases between them. CDR1 ENHRY and CDR2 SYGVKD come from the germline V gene. This CDR3 has 13 amino acids.

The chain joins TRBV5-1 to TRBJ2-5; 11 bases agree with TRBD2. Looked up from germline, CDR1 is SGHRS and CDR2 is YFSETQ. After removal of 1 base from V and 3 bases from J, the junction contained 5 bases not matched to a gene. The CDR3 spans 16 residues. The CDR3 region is CASSLSGTSGKETQYF. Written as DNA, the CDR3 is TGCGCCAGCAGCTTGAGTGGGACTAGCGGCAAAGAGACCCAGTACTTC.

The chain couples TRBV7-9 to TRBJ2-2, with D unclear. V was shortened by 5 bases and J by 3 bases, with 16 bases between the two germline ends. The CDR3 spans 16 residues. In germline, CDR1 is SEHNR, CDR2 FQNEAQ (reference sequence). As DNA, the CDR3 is TGTGCCAGCAGCCGAGGACCCGGACGGGACACCGGGGAGCTGTTTTTT. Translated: CASSRGPGRDTGELFF.

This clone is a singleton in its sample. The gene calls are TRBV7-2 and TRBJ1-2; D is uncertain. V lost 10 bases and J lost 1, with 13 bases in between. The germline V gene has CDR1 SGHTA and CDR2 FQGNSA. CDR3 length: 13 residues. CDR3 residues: CATMAVYNYGYTF. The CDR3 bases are TGTGCCACCATGGCAGTCTATAACTATGGCTACACCTTC.

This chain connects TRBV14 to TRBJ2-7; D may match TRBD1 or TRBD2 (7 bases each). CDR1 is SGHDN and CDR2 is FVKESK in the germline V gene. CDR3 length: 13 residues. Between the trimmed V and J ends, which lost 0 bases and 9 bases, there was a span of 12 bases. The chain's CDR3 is CASSQDRGDRQYF. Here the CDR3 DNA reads TGTGCCAGCAGCCAAGATCGGGGGGACAGGCAGTACTTC.

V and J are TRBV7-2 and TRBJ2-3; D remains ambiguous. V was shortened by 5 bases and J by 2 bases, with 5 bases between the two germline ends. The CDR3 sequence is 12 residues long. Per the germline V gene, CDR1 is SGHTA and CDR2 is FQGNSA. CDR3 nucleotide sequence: TGTGCCAGCAGCCCCATCACAGATACGCAGTATTTT. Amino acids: CASSPITDTQYF.

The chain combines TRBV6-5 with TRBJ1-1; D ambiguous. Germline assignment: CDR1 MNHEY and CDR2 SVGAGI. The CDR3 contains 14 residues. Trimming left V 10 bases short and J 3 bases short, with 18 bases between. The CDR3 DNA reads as TGTGCCAACATAGAGATGGGCAGTTACACTGAAGCTTTCTTT. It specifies CANIEMGSYTEAFF.

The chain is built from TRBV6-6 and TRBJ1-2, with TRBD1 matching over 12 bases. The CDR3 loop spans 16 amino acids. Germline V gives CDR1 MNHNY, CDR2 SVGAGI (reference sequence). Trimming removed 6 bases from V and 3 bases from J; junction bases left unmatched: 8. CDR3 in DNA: TGTGCCAGCAGAACACTCGGGACAGGGGGCCACTATGGCTACACCTTC. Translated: CASRTLGTGGHYGYTF.

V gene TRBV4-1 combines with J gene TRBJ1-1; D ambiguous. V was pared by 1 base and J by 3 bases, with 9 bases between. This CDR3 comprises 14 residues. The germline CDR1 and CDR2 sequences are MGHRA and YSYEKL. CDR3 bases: TGCGCCAGCAGCCAAGTCCATTGGGACACTGAAGCTTTCTTT. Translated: CASSQVHWDTEAFF.

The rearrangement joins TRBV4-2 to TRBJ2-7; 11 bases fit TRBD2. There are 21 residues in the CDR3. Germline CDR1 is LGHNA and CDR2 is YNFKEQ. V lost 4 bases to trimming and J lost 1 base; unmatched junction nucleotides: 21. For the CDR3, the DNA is TGTGCCAGCAGCCCCACCTGGGGTTTCGGGACTAGCGGCGCCGGGTCCTACGAGCAGTACTTC. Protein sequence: CASSPTWGFGTSGAGSYEQYF.

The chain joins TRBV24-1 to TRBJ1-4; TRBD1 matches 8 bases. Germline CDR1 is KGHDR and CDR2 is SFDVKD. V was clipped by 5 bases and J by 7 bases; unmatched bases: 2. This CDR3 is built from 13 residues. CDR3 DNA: TGTGCCACCAGTGGTGACAGGGGTGAAAAACTGTTTTTT. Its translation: CATSGDRGEKLFF.

The CDR3, as DNA: TGCAGCGTTGGACTCAGTAGCGATGAGCAGTTCTTC. It is translated as CSVGLSSDEQFF. The chain combines TRBV29-1 with TRBJ2-1; a weak D match, TRBD2 (5 bases). The CDR3 contains 12 residues. The germline V gene has CDR1 SQVTM and CDR2 ANQGSEA. The V end lost 4 bases, the J end lost 8 bases, and 12 bases lay between the germline ends.

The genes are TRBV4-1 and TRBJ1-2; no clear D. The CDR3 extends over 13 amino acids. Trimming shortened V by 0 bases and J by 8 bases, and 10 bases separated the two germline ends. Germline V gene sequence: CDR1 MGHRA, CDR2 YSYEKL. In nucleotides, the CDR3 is TGCGCCAGCAGCCAAGATAACTTCCTAGGCTACACCTTC. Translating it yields CASSQDNFLGYTF.

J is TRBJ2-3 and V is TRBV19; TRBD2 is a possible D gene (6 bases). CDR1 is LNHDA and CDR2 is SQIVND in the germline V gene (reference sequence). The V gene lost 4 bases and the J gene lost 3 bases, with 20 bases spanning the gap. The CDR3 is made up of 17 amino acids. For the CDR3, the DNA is TGTGCCAGTAGTAGGGGTTTAGGGAGGCAATTGACAGATACGCAGTATTTT. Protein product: CASSRGLGRQLTDTQYF.

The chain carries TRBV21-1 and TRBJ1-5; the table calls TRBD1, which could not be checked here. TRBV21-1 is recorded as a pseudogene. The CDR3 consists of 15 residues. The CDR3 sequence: CASSRPRQGNQPQHF. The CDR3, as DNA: TGTGCCAGCAGCAGACCCCGACAGGGGAATCAGCCCCAGCATTTT.